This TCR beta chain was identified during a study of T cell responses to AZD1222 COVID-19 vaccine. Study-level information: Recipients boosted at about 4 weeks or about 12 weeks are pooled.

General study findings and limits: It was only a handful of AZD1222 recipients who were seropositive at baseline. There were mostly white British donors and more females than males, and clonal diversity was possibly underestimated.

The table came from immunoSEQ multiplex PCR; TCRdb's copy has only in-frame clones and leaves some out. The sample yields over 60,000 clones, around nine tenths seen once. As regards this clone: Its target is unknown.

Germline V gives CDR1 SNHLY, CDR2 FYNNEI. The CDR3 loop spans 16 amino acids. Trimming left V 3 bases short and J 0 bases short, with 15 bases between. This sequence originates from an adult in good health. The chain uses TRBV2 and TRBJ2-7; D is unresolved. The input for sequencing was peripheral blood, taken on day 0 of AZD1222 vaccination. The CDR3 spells CASSEWLAKGSYEQYF. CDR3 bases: TGTGCCAGCAGTGAGTGGTTAGCTAAGGGCTCCTACGAGCAGTACTTC.